The 2 T cell receptor beta chains in this list originate from one sample, sequenced in a study of blood T cell repertoires in COVID-19. TCRdb keeps only in-frame clones here, not all; method: immunoSEQ multiplex PCR. The sample includes over 200,000 clones, over 75% seen only once; the top ten take around 5%. The specimen sequenced was peripheral blood. The receptors derive from a human donor in a cohort sampled during active COVID-19.

V is TRBV6-5 and J is TRBJ2-6; tentative D call: TRBD1 (6 bases). The CDR3 is 15 residues long. Looked up from germline, CDR1 is MNHEY and CDR2 is SVGAGI. The V and J ends lost 6 bases and 0 bases respectively, with 9 bases between them. CDR3 DNA: TGTGCCAGCAGCCAACAGGGCTCTGGGGCCAACGTCCTGACTTTC. Protein: CASSQQGSGANVLTF.

This chain joins TRBV9 and TRBJ2-7; 8 bases line up with TRBD1. The CDR3 length is 15 residues. The J segment lost 3 bases and the V segment lost 0 bases, leaving 5 bases of the junction unmatched. Germline V gene lookup returns CDR1 SGDLS and CDR2 YYNGEE. CDR3 sequence: CASSVGDRTLYEQYF. The CDR3 bases are TGTGCCAGCAGCGTAGGGGACAGGACCCTCTACGAGCAGTACTTC.